This TCR beta chain is drawn from a study of blood T cell repertoires in COVID-19. On the study more broadly: Researchers got acute and convalescent COVID-19 samples from the United States, Italy and Spain. PBMCs, B-cell-depleted T cells, or T cells provided the cDNA or gDNA that made up the material.

V shed 7 bases and J shed 4 bases, with 10 bases lying between them. CDR1 SNHLY and CDR2 FYNNEI come from the germline V gene. This CDR3 spans 12 amino acids. Original handling: Researchers report that nucleated cell counts were estimated from reference gene primer amplification. Sequencing was performed with immunoSEQ multiplex PCR; in TCRdb, only in-frame clones are kept and a portion is missing. V, J and clone size are taken as reported in that table, and D and trimming were inferred from the DNA itself. The sample has approximately 150,000 clones, about four fifths seen once. This clonotype was sampled from a human donor with acute or convalescent COVID-19. The donor label of this sample is uncertain. Sample: peripheral blood. This rearrangement joins TRBV2 to TRBJ1-1, with D possibly matching TRBD1 (5 bases). The CDR3 DNA sequence: TGTGCCAGCAAGCCCGGGGGCACTGAAGCTTTCTTT. It specifies CASKPGGTEAFF. The full variable domain, rest sourced from reference TRBV2 and TRBJ1-1, is EPEVTQTPSHQVTQMGQEVILRCVPISNHLYFYWYRQILGQKVEFLVSFYNNEISEKSEIFDDQFSVERPDGSNFTLKIRSTKLEDSAMYFCASKPGGTEAFFGQGTRLTVV.